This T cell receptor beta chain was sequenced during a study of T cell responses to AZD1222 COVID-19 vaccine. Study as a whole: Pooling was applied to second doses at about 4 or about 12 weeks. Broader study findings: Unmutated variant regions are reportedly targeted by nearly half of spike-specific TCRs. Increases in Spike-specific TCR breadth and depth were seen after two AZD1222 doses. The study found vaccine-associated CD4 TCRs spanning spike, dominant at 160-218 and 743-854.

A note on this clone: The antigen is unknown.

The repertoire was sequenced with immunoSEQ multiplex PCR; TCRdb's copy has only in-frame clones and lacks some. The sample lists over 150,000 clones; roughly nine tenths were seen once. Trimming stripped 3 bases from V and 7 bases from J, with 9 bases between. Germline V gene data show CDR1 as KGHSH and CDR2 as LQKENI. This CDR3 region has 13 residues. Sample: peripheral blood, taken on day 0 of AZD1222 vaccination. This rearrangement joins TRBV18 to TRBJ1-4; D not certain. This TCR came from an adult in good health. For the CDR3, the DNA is TGTGCCAGCTCACCCCAGGCGGGTGAAAAACTGTTTTTT. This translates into CASSPQAGEKLFF.